This T cell receptor (beta chain) was recovered during a study of T cell changes during pregnancy in multiple sclerosis. CDR1 and CDR2 from the germline V gene are LNHNV and YYDKDF (reference sequence). The CDR3 has 13 residues. Trimming stripped 9 bases from V and 1 base from J, with 10 bases between. Assay used: immunoSEQ multiplex PCR; TCRdb lists only in-frame clones, some missing. The sample carries some 100,000 clones, around nine tenths recorded once. Sequencing was performed on peripheral blood, taken in the second trimester of pregnancy. This TCR was sampled from a female donor with multiple sclerosis, enrolled in a pregnancy study. The chain employs TRBV15 and TRBJ2-1; D is possibly TRBD2 (7 bases). The CDR3 region has the DNA TGTGCCACGGGGGGGGCATCCTACAATGAGCAGTTCTTC. Its translation: CATGGASYNEQFF.